This T cell receptor beta chain was identified in a study of CXCR3-negative and CXCR3-positive naive CD8 T cells (dated by TCRdb to between 2019 and 2020). Notes on the research overall: Approximately 140 million TRB reads were obtained in total, roughly 1.5 +/- 0.3 million reads per library. TRBV-TRBJ cluster analysis included naive subsets from a handful of donors and memory cells from 3 donors. Data from ten to twelve donors, pooled across two independent experiments, went into the diversity and physicochemical repertoire analyses. Findings and caveats that apply to the study as a whole: Because surface CD5, which is linked to self-reactivity in mice, was comparable between the naive subsets, TCR interaction strength was also inferred from TRB CDR3 physicochemical properties. Compared with CXCR3-negative naive cells, CXCR3-positive naive cells had TRB CDR3s with higher hydrophobicity (lower Kidera factor 4), lower energy, and higher strength and volume indices. Similar TRBV-TRBJ usage was shown by naive CXCR3-negative and CXCR3-positive cells from the same donor, whereas distinct patterns were shown by memory cells. Because CXCR3 expression was partially decreased after cryopreservation, freshly isolated PBMCs were used for most assays. Repertoire diversity was comparably high in both naive subsets but much lower in memory CD8+ T cells.

In the germline V gene (reference sequence), CDR1 corresponds to DFQATT and CDR2 to SNEGSKA. The CDR3 runs 11 amino acids, cysteine and phenylalanine included. No DNA is given. Sequencing instrument: NextSeq 550. The Human TCR Profiling Kit (MiLaboratory) was used to prepare UMI-labeled 5' RACE TRB cDNA libraries. The full amount of extracted RNA was used for cDNA synthesis, and the full amount of resulting cDNA was used for PCR amplification. The libraries were made side by side, with each library going through the same number of PCR cycles. As for the authors' bioinformatics: About 53,000 +/- 9,400 unique UMI-labeled TRB cDNA molecules per library were extracted with MIGEC and MiXCR, with at least two reads per UMI required. An average of approximately 40,000 +/- 10,000 functional in-frame TRB CDR3 nucleotide clonotypes without stop codons was found per library. Diversity metrics, including normalized Shannon-Wiener and Chao1, were computed in VDJtools after downsampling to 5000 UMI-labeled TRB molecules per sample. For the central five CDR3 residues, VDJtools calculated physicochemical properties weighted by clonotype size, namely interaction energy, strength, volume and Kidera factor 4. TCRdb reprocessed the reads; each CDR3 protein sequence makes one entry, and DNA is unavailable. For this entry, the V and J calls and clone size follow TCRdb and not the study's own pipeline. The sample's records list about 98,000 distinct CDR3 sequences. The top ten clonotypes cover roughly 1.1% of the sample.

In the case of this clonotype: Its antigen is not yet known.

Each CD8+ T cell subset was flow-sorted in triplicate, and around 300,000 cells per subset were placed directly into RLT lysis buffer. To keep memory contaminants out, a stringent definition of naive CD8+ T cells was applied: CD45RO-CCR7+CD27+CD95-. Standard density gradient centrifugation was used to isolate peripheral blood mononuclear cells from buffy coats. Naive CXCR3-negative and CXCR3-positive CD8+ T cells were flow-sorted using a FACSAria III. An RNeasy Mini Kit was used to extract total RNA from the sorted cells. This receptor was taken from a human donor in good health. Some clones in this sample may be carry-over from other donors' samples. Source material: naive CXCR3+ CD8+ T cells from blood. What this sample's cell subset or site label stands for: CD45RO-CCR7+CD27+CD95- naive CD8+ T cells expressing CXCR3 (TNR3+). The chain joins TRBV20-1 to TRBJ1-1. The CDR3 in this case is CSTRRNTEAFF.